This entry concerns a single T cell receptor beta chain. Its antigen is still unknown. Germline loops: CDR1 MNHEY, CDR2 SMNVEV (reference sequence). This CDR3 region has 16 residues. The V and J ends lost 9 bases and 4 bases, in that order; junction bases with no gene match: 14. This sample is part of a study of tumor-infiltrating lymphocytes in localized non-small cell lung cancer. Findings of the study overall: Technical variation could not be separated from intratumor heterogeneity here.

The repertoire was sequenced with immunoSEQ multiplex PCR; TCRdb's copy has only in-frame clones and lacks some. The table lists over 10,000 clones, about 72% of them singletons. The clonotype was recovered from a human donor with non-small cell lung cancer. Sequenced: uninvolved lung tissue not adjacent to the tumor. The V and J genes are TRBV27 and TRBJ2-1; 8 nucleotides align to TRBD2. The CDR3 sequence is CASLPRGLAGYNEQFF. DNA of the CDR3: TGTGCCAGTCTACCCCGGGGCCTAGCGGGTTACAATGAGCAGTTCTTC.